This T cell receptor beta chain comes out of a study of human T cells and chemical hapten exposure. On the study more broadly: Patients, chiefly female, had alopecia areata, totalis or universalis. Minor pooled library volume differences mainly drove per-sample TCR yield variation.

This clonotype was seen only a few times. TCRdb itself ran the RACE reads through MiXCR, one entry per CDR3 protein. The data hold about 98,000 distinct CDR3 sequences, with 11% observed a single time. There are 16 residues in the CDR3. Germline values: CDR1 SNHLY, CDR2 FYNNEI. Trimming took 5 bases from V and 5 from J, leaving 18 bases between them. Time point: pre-sensitization, week 0. Treatment denoted: therapeutic diphenylcyclopropenone sensitization with weekly scalp DPC. The origin of this receptor is a woman aged 60-70 years with alopecia areata. Some clones in this sample may be carry-over from other donors' samples. The sample in question was whole blood, obtained in connection with sensitization to the hapten diphenylcyclopropenone (DPC). This chain links TRBV2 with TRBJ2-2; tentatively, D is TRBD1 or TRBD2 (5 bases each). Here the CDR3 reads CASSHDSLTGTGELFF. The CDR3 DNA reads TGTGCCAGCAGTCACGACAGCCTTACGGGAACCGGGGAGCTGTTTTTT.